Presented here are 8 T cell receptor beta chains from one specimen sequenced in a study of cytomegalovirus exposure and HLA in healthy donors. PCR used 60 Vbeta primers and 13 Jbeta primers. The repertoire was sequenced with immunoSEQ multiplex PCR; TCRdb's copy has only in-frame clones and lacks some. The profile shows about 150,000 clones, approximately 80% of them singletons. The sequenced sample consisted of PBMCs. These receptors all come from a man between 25 and 39 years old in good health and CMV-seropositive.

V usage is TRBV15 and J usage is TRBJ2-7; 12 positions agree with TRBD2. Germline values: CDR1 LNHNV, CDR2 YYDKDF (reference sequence). Trimming removed 5 bases from V and 6 bases from J; junction bases left unmatched: 8. The CDR3 has 15 amino acids. CDR3 nucleotides: TGTGCCACCAGCTCTAGCGGGAGGGCCGTGCGCGAGCAGTACTTC. Residues: CATSSSGRAVREQYF.

The V call is TRBV7-2, the J call TRBJ1-2, with TRBD1 matching 9 bases. The CDR3 runs 16 residues. Germline V gene sequence: CDR1 SGHTA, CDR2 FQGNSA. J was trimmed by 0 bases and V by 4 bases; bases with no gene match: 6. The CDR3 DNA sequence: TGTGCCAGCAGCTCCCCTCGGACAGGGGCTAACTATGGCTACACCTTC. Protein: CASSSPRTGANYGYTF.

This clone was recorded only once. The rearrangement links TRBV27 to TRBJ2-7; D is ambiguous. This CDR3 is 13 amino acids long. CDR1 and CDR2 (germline): MNHEY, SMNVEV (reference sequence). Trimming shortened V by 6 bases and J by 0 bases, and 9 bases separated the two germline ends. The CDR3 sequence: CASSPTSSYEQYF. The CDR3 DNA reads as TGTGCCAGCAGCCCGACTTCCTCCTACGAGCAGTACTTC.

J is TRBJ1-5 and V is TRBV28; D is unclear. Germline loops: CDR1 MDHEN, CDR2 SYDVKM. The CDR3 consists of 14 residues. Trimming pared 4 bases from V and 6 bases from J, leaving 13 bases between. As DNA, the CDR3 is TGTGCCAGCAGTTCCCCCCAGGAGGTTCAGCCCCAGCATTTT. Its protein is CASSSPQEVQPQHF.

The J gene is TRBJ2-7, the V gene TRBV5-1; D possibly corresponds to TRBD1 (6 bases). The CDR3 is 12 amino acids. Between the trimmed V and J ends, which lost 2 bases and 3 bases, there was a span of 6 bases. The germline gives CDR1 SGHRS, CDR2 YFSETQ. The CDR3 DNA reads TGCGCCAGCAGCTTACAGGGCTACGAGCAGTACTTC. The encoded protein is CASSLQGYEQYF.

The gene calls are TRBV28 and TRBJ2-7; D possibly corresponds to TRBD2 (7 bases). CDR1 and CDR2 from the germline V gene are MDHEN and SYDVKM. This CDR3 is 16 amino acids long. The V gene lost 3 bases and the J gene lost 0 bases, with 15 bases spanning the gap. The CDR3 region has the DNA TGTGCCAGCAGTTTTAGAACAGGGAGGGCCTCCTACGAGCAGTACTTC. Translation gives CASSFRTGRASYEQYF.

The V call is TRBV6-5, the J call TRBJ2-5; D is unclear. Trimming stripped 5 bases from V and 2 bases from J, with 6 bases between. CDR1 and CDR2 from the germline V gene are MNHEY and SVGAGI. The CDR3 runs 12 residues. The CDR3 sequence is CASSTTQETQYF. The CDR3 bases are TGTGCCAGCAGTACAACGCAAGAGACCCAGTACTTC.

The rearrangement uses TRBV15 and TRBJ2-2, with 8 bases identical to TRBD2. V shed 0 bases and J 11 bases; nucleotides not matched to a gene: 11. Per germline, CDR1 LNHNV and CDR2 YYDKDF (reference sequence). The CDR3 is 16 amino acids. The CDR3 nucleotides read TGTGCCACCAGCAGAGATCCCCCTAGCGGGCCGGTTGAGCTGTTTTTT. Its protein product is CATSRDPPSGPVELFF. The full variable domain, its missing parts supplied by reference TRBV15 and TRBJ2-2, is DAMVIQNPRYQVTQFGKPVTLSCSQTLNHNVMYWYQQKSSQAPKLLFHYYDKDFNNEADTPDNFQSRRPNTSFCFLDIRSPGLGDTAMYLCATSRDPPSGPVELFFGEGSRLTVL.